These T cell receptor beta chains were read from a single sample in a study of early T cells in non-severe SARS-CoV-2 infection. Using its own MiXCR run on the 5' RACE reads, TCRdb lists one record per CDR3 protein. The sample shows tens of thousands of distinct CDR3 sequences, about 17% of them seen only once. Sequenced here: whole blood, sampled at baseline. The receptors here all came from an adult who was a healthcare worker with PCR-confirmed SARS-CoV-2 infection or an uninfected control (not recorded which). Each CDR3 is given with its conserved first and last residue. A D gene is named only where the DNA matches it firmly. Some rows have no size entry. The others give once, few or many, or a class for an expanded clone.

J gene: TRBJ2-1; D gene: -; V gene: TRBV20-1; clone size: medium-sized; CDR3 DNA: TGCAGTGCTAAGTCCCCGGTGGTGGGAGGCTCCCCAATCTCCTACAATGAGCAGTTCTTC; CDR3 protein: CSAKSPVVGGSPISYNEQFF
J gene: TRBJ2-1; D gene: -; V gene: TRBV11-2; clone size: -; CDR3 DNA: TGTGCCAGCAGCTCGGATGTGATAAATGAGCAGTTCTTC; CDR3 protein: CASSSDVINEQFF
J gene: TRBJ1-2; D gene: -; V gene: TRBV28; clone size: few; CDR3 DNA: TGTGCCAGCGGACGGACAGCTTATGGCTACACCTTC; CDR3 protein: CASGRTAYGYTF
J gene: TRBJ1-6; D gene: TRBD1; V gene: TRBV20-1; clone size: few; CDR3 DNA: TGCAGTGCTTGCACAGGGGCTTCACCCCTCCACTTT; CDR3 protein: CSACTGASPLHF
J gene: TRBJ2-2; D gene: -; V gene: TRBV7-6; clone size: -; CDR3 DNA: TGTGCCAGTACGACGGGAGTCTTCACCGGGGAGCTGTTTTTT; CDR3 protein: CASTTGVFTGELFF
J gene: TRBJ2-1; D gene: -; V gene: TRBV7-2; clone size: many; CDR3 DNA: TGTGCCAGCAGCTTAGTACGGGAAAATGAGCAGTTCTTC; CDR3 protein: CASSLVRENEQFF
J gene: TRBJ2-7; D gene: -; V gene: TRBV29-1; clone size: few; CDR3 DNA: TGCAGCGTTGGTCGACAGGATACCTACGAGCAGTACTTC; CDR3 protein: CSVGRQDTYEQYF
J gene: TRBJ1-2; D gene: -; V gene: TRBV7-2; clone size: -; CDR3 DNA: TGTGCCACAGGGCAGGGAGCCTCTAACTATGGCTACACCTTC; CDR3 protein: CATGQGASNYGYTF
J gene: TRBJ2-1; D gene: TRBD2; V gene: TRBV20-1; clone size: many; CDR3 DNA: TGCAGTGCTATTCTTATCGGGGGGGTATACAATGAGCAGTTCTTC; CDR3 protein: CSAILIGGVYNEQFF
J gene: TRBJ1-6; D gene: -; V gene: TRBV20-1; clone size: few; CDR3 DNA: TGCAGTAGACGGGTCGAGGGACAACTAAATTCACCCCTCCACTTT; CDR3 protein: CSRRVEGQLNSPLHF
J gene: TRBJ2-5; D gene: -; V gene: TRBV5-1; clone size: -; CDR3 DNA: TGCGCCAGCCGTAGACAAGGCAGTCAAGAGACCCAGTACTTC; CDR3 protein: CASRRQGSQETQYF
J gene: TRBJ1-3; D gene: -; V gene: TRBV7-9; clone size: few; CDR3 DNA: TGTGCCAGCAGCCAGACACCCCCCCCTGGAAACACCATATATTTT; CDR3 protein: CASSQTPPPGNTIYF
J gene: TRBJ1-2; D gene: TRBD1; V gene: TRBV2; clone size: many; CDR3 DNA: TGTGCCAGCAGCGTCAGGGGGCTGAGGAATGGCTACACCTTC; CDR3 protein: CASSVRGLRNGYTF
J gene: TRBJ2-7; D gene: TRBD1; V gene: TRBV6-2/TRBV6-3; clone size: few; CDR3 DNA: TGTGCCAGCAGTGATCTGACAGGGGGCATACTAGCGAGGTCCTACGAGCAGTACTTC; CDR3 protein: CASSDLTGGILARSYEQYF
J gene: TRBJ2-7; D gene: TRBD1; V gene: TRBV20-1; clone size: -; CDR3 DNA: TGCAGTGCTAGAGACCCCGACAGGGATTTCGCCGAGCAGTACTTC; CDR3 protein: CSARDPDRDFAEQYF
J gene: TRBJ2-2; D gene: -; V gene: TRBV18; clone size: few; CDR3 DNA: TGTGCCAGCTCACCCCAAGACGTCACCGGGGAGCTGTTTTTT; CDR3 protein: CASSPQDVTGELFF
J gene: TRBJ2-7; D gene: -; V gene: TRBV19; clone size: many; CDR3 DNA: TGTGCCAGTAGTAACAGGGACTACGAGCAGTACTTC; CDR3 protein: CASSNRDYEQYF
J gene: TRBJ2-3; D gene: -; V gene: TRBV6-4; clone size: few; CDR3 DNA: TGTGCCAGCAGCTGCCCAACTAGCACAGATACGCAGTATTTT; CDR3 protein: CASSCPTSTDTQYF
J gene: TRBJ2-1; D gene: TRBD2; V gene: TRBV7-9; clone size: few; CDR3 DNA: TGTGCCAGCAGCCCCCGGACTAGTGAGCAGTTCTTC; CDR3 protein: CASSPRTSEQFF
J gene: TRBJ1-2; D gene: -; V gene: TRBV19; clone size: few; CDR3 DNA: TGTGCCATCCTTCATCCGAGTTCTAACTATGGCTACACCTTC; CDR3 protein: CAILHPSSNYGYTF
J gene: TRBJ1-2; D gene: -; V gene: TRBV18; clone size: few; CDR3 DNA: TGTGCCAGCTCACCGGACGGCCGTCACCAGGGCTACACCTTC; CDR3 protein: CASSPDGRHQGYTF
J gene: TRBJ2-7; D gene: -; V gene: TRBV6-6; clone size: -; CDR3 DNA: TGTGCCAGCAGTTACATGTACGAGCAGTACTTC; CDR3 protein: CASSYMYEQYF
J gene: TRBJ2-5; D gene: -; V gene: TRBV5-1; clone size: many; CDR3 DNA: TGCGCCAGCAGCTTGCCAGGTTTGGAGACCCAGTACTTC; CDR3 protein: CASSLPGLETQYF
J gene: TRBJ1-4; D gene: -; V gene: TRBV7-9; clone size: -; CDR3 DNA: TGTGCCAGCAGCTTGACACAGGGACTGTTTTTT; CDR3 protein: CASSLTQGLFF
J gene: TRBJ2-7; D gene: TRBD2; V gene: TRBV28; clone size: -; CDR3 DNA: TGTGCCAGCATGTCCGGGGGGGCTCCGGAGCAGTACTTC; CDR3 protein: CASMSGGAPEQYF
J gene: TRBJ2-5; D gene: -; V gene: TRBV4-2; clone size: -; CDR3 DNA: TGTGCCAGCAGCCAAGAGAAGAGACAGCAAGAGACCCAGTACTTC; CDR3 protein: CASSQEKRQQETQYF
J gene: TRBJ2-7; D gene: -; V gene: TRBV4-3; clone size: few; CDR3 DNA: TGCGCCAGCAGCCAAGGAAAGGGGAGTAACCCCTACGAGCAGTACTTC; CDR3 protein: CASSQGKGSNPYEQYF
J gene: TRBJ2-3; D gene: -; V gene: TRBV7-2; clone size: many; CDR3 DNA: TGTGCCAGCAGCCAAAACCGACAGGCAGATACGCAGTATTTT; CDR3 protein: CASSQNRQADTQYF
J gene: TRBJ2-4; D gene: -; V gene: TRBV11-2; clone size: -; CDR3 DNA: TGTGCCAGCAGCTTAAGGACAGCCGTAGCCGAGAAAAACATTCAGTACTTC; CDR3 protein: CASSLRTAVAEKNIQYF
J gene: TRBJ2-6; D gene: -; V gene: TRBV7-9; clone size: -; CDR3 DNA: TGTGCCAGCAGGCAAGAGGGGCGCCTCGTCAACGTCCTGACTTTC; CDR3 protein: CASRQEGRLVNVLTF
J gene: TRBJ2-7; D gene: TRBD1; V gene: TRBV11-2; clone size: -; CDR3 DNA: TGTGCCAGCAGCGTGGACAGGGGGTTGTTCGGCGAGCAGTACTTC; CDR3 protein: CASSVDRGLFGEQYF
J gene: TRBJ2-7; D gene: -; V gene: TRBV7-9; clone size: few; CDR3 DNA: TGTGCCAGCAGCGATAGTGTTGGGGTTTATTACTTC; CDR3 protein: CASSDSVGVYYF
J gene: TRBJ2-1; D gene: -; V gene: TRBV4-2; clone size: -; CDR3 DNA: TGTGCCAGCAGCCAAGTCAGCGACTCCTACAATGAGCAGTTCTTC; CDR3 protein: CASSQVSDSYNEQFF
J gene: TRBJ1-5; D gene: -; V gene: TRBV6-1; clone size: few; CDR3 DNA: TGTGCCAGCGGAAATAGCAATCAGCCCCAGCATTTT; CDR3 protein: CASGNSNQPQHF
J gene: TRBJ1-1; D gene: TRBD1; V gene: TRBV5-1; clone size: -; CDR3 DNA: TGCGCCAGCAGCGAGGGACAGACAAGGTCGGAAGCTTTCTTT; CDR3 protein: CASSEGQTRSEAFF
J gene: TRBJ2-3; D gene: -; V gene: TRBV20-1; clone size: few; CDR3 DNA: TGCAGTGCTAGTCGGCGGAAAGGCACAGATACGCAGTATTTT; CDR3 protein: CSASRRKGTDTQYF
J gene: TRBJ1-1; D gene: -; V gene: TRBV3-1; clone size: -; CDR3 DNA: TGTGCCAGCAGCCAAGACGGGCGGAGCGGAAACACTGAAGCTTTCTTT; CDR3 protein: CASSQDGRSGNTEAFF
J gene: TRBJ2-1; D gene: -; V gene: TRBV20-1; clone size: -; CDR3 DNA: TGCAGTCAGCAGAGCTCCTACAATGAGCAGTTCTTC; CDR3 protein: CSQQSSYNEQFF
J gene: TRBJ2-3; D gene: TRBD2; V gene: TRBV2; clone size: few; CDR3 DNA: TGTGCAGCAGGGGGACTAGCGGTTACAGATACGCAGTATTTT; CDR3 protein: CAAGGLAVTDTQYF
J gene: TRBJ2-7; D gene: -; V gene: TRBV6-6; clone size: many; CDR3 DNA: TGTGCCAGCAGAAGCAGGGGAAGGGAGCAGTACTTC; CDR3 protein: CASRSRGREQYF
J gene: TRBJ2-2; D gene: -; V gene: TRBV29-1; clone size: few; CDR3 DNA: TGCAGCGTTCCAGCCGGGGTCAACACCGGGGAGCTGTTTTTT; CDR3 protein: CSVPAGVNTGELFF
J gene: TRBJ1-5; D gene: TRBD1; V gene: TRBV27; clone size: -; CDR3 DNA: TGTGCCAGCAGGCGTCAACAGGGGAATCAGCCCCAGCATTTT; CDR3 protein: CASRRQQGNQPQHF
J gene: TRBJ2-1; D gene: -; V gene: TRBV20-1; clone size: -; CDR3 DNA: TGCAGTGCTAGAGATCGTGCCCACTCCGGCGCACGTTGGCAGTTCTTC; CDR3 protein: CSARDRAHSGARWQFF
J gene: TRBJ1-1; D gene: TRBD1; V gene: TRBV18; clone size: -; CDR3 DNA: TGTGCCAGCTCACCGGAACAGGGGAGGAACACTGAAGCTTTCTTT; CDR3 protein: CASSPEQGRNTEAFF
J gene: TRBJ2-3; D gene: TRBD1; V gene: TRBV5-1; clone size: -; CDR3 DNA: TGCGCCAGCAGCGAGGGACAGGGGGCAACAGATACGCAGTATTTT; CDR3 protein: CASSEGQGATDTQYF
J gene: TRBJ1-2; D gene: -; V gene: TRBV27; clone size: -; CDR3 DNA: TGTGCCAGCAGTTCCCGGGGGGTCACTAACTATGGCTACACCTTC; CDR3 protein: CASSSRGVTNYGYTF
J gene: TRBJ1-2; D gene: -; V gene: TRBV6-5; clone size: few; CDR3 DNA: TGTGCCAGCAGTCAGGACCTCTACTATGGCTACACCTTC; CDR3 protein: CASSQDLYYGYTF
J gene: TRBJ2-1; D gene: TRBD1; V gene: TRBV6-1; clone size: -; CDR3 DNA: TGTGCCAGCAGTACAGGGGTCTACAATGAGCAGTTCTTC; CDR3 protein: CASSTGVYNEQFF
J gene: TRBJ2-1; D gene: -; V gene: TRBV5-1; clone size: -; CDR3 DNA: TGCGCCAGCAGCTCAAGGACTCAGTCGGATGAGCAGTTCTTC; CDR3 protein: CASSSRTQSDEQFF
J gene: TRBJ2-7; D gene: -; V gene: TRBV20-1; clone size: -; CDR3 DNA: TGCAGTGCTACGAGGGGGGTAAGCTCCTACGAGCAGTACTTC; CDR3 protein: CSATRGVSSYEQYF
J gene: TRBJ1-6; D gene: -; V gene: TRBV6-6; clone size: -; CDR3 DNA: TGTGCCAGCAGTTACCAGGGTCAAAATTCACCCCTCCACTTT; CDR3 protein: CASSYQGQNSPLHF
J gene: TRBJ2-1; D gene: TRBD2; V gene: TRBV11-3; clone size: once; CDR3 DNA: TGTGCCAGCACCTATACCGGGACTAAGGGCCATGAGCAGTTCTTC; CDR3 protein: CASTYTGTKGHEQFF